The text below deals with one T cell receptor (beta chain). PCR primers comprised 60 Vbeta and 13 Jbeta primers. Measured with immunoSEQ multiplex PCR; TCRdb has only the in-frame clones, and not every one. Here the sample spans 140,000 to 150,000 clones, approximately 72% being singletons. The germline V and J ends were trimmed by 2 bases and 1 base, with 9 bases remaining between them. This CDR3 has 15 residues. CDR1 KGHSH and CDR2 LQKENI come from the germline V gene. These data belong to a study of cytomegalovirus exposure and HLA in healthy donors. The receptor comes from a man between 40 and 49 years old in good health and CMV-seronegative. The chain recombines TRBV18 with TRBJ1-5; D unresolved. The sample taken for sequencing was PBMCs. The CDR3 DNA is TGTGCCAGCTCACCATTATCGGGAAGCAATCAGCCCCAGCATTTT. It encodes CASSPLSGSNQPQHF.